The 5 T cell receptor beta chains given below trace back to one sample, sequenced in a study of Ad26.COV2.S vaccination and SARS-CoV-2 variants. Treatment specified: 15 to 20 received Ad26.COV2.S at low or high dose, single or two shots; several received placebo; per-sample allocation not given. The study sampled participants on day 63 after the first vaccine or placebo injection. Profiled with immunoSEQ multiplex PCR; TCRdb holds only in-frame clones, not every one. The sample has about 680,000 clones; roughly 90% are singletons. Source: peripheral blood, taken in a trial of Ad26.COV2.S vaccine versus placebo. The receptors come from a person between 18 and 65 years old who received the Ad26.COV2.S COVID-19 vaccine or a placebo.

The chain has TRBV19 and TRBJ2-4, with D possibly matching TRBD1 (6 bases). Germline values: CDR1 LNHDA, CDR2 SQIVND (reference sequence). Trimming removed 3 bases at V and 3 bases at J, with 21 bases between. The CDR3 consists of 18 residues. This CDR3 is CASSIRGAGVVVKNIQYF. In nucleotides, the CDR3 is TGTGCCAGTAGTATTCGTGGGGCAGGGGTCGTTGTCAAAAACATTCAGTACTTC.

The genes are TRBV3-1 (or the pseudogene TRBV3-2) and TRBJ2-7; D unclear. The CDR3 is made up of 12 amino acids. V lost 2 bases and J 5 bases, leaving 7 bases between the germline ends. Germline assignment: CDR1 LGHDT and CDR2 YNNKEL (reference sequence). CDR3 sequence (DNA): TGTGCCAGCAGCCAAAGTAGGAACGAGCAGTACTTC. The encoded protein is CASSQSRNEQYF.

Comment on this clone: A junction end diverges from the germline sequence, so it may reflect a read error. This chain uses TRBV5-4 with TRBJ2-3; D gene unclear. The CDR3 is 13 amino acids. Germline CDR1 SGHNT, CDR2 YYREEE (reference sequence). DNA for the CDR3: TGTGCCAGCAGTTTGGACGGCTTAGATACGCAGTATTTT. It specifies CASSLDGLDTQYF.

This rearrangement joins TRBV7-9 to TRBJ2-5; possibly TRBD1 or TRBD2 for D (5 bases each). Looked up from germline, CDR1 is SEHNR and CDR2 is FQNEAQ (reference sequence). Trimming cost V 5 bases and J 3 bases, with 16 bases left between them. This CDR3 has 15 amino acids. CDR3 coding DNA: TGTGCCAGCAGCACATTCCGGGACCAAAAAGAGACCCAGTACTTC. Encoded protein: CASSTFRDQKETQYF.

The chain is built from TRBV10-3 and TRBJ2-1; D may correspond to TRBD1 or TRBD2 (6 bases each). The V gene lost 0 bases and the J gene lost 1 base, with 10 bases spanning the gap. CDR3 length equals 16 residues. Germline CDR1 ENHRY, CDR2 SYGVKD. CDR3 amino acids: CAISESGGGSYNEQFF. As DNA, the CDR3 is TGTGCCATCAGTGAGTCAGGAGGGGGTTCCTACAATGAGCAGTTCTTC.